This TCR beta chain was captured in a study of cytomegalovirus exposure and HLA in healthy donors. Overall study context: When 398 donors were genotyped, about 80% of them were found to fall in the Caucasian-associated ancestry cluster. Study observations and caveats: Researchers reported that a few CMV-associated chains were confirmed in vitro as CMV antigen-specific. With later analysis, a missense DCLRE1C variant became linked to TCR beta V- and J-gene trimming. Sequencing had likely introduced a cluster of highly shared sequence variants as an artifact.

As to this clone: Antigen specificity is unknown.

Looked up from germline, CDR1 is SEHNR and CDR2 is FQNEAQ (reference sequence). This CDR3 comprises 14 residues. V was clipped by 4 bases and J by 6 bases; unmatched bases: 6. 60 Vbeta and 13 Jbeta primers were used in PCR. Only in-frame clones appear in the TCRdb table, and some are missing; sequencing was by immunoSEQ multiplex PCR. The sample includes around 130,000 clones, roughly 80% of them seen just once. Source material: PBMCs. The J gene is TRBJ2-1, the V gene TRBV7-9; the match to TRBD2 covers 7 bases. The source of this sequence is a boy younger than 18 in good health and CMV-seronegative. This CDR3 reads CASSWGGLGNEQFF. CDR3 bases: TGTGCCAGCAGCTGGGGGGGACTGGGCAATGAGCAGTTCTTC.